The T cell receptor (beta chain) described here comes from a study of shared clonotypes between healthy human individuals. The repertoire was sequenced with immunoSEQ multiplex PCR; TCRdb's copy has only in-frame clones and lacks some. This sample has about 2,100,000 clones, with 85% to 95% found just once. Naive CD8 cells comprised CD45RO-negative, CCR7-positively selected cells, excluding terminally differentiated effector memory CD45RA+ cells. V was shortened by 2 bases and J by 6 bases, with 10 bases between the two germline ends. The CDR3 is 12 amino acids. Germline values: CDR1 GTSNPN, CDR2 SVGIG (reference sequence).

The origin of this receptor is a man younger than 35 in good health. Some clones in this sample may be carry-over from other donors' samples. Sequenced material: naive CD8+ T cells from PBMCs. V gene TRBV30 combines with J gene TRBJ1-1; no clear D gene. The CDR3 DNA reads TGTGCCTGGAGTCCAGTGCGTCCTGAAGCTTTCTTT. Residues: CAWSPVRPEAFF.